The clone carrying this TCR beta chain came up a few times. No antigen is known for it. The source of the sample is a study of CD8 T cells in ankylosing spondylitis. Study-wide results and caveats: Reports say disease-linked clones showed up significantly more in matched ankylosing spondylitis synovial fluid. Reactive arthritis synovial fluid and blood were previously reported to contain some motif variants. A motif in TCR beta, a set of roughly eight highly homologous variants, appeared characteristic of ankylosing spondylitis blood.

Library preparation for TCR beta used quantitative 5'-RACE with molecular barcodes. TCRdb used MiXCR to reprocess the 5' RACE reads, holding one entry per CDR3 protein. This sample has approximately 220,000 distinct CDR3 sequences, with around 20% found just once. V dropped 0 bases and J dropped 2; count of bases not matched to a gene: 8. In germline, CDR1 is SGHDN, CDR2 FVKESK. The CDR3 has 18 amino acids. This receptor was identified in a male donor with ankylosing spondylitis. The specimen was blood, either unsorted or a sorted T cell fraction (not recorded which). V usage is TRBV14 and J usage is TRBJ2-2, with TRBD2 identical over 8 bases. CDR3 region: CASSQDPSGSINTGELFF. The DNA for the CDR3 is TGTGCCAGCAGCCAAGACCCCAGCGGGAGTATAAACACCGGGGAGCTGTTTTTT.